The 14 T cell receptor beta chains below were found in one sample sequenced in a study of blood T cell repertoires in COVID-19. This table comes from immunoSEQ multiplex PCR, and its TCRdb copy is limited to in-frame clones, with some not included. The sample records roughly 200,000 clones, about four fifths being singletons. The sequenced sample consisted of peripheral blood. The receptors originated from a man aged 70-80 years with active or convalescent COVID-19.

CDR3 bases: TGTGCCAGCAGTGCGGTTAAGGGGGCCATATATTTT. Its translation is CASSAVKGAIYF. The chain carries TRBV2 and TRBJ1-3, with TRBD1 as a possible D gene (6 bases). The CDR3 totals 12 residues. Germline loops: CDR1 SNHLY, CDR2 FYNNEI. V lost 4 bases to trimming and J lost 11 bases, with 12 bases between them.

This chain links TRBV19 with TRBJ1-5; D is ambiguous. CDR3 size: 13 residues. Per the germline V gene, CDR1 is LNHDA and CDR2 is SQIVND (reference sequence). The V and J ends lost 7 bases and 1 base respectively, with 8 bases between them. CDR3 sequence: CASTGASNQPQHF. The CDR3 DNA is TGTGCCAGTACGGGAGCAAGCAATCAGCCCCAGCATTTT.

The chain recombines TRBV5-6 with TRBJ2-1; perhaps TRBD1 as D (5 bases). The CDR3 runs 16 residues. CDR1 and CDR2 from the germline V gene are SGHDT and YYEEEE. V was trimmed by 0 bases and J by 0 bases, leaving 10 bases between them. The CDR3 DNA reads TGTGCCAGCAGCTTGGAGGGGTCCTACTCCTACAATGAGCAGTTCTTC. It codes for CASSLEGSYSYNEQFF.

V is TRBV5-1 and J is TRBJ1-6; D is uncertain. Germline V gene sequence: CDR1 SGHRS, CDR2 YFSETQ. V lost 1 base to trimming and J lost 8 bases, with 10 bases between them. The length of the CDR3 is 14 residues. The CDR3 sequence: CASSLKMRDSPLHF. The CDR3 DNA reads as TGCGCCAGCAGCTTGAAGATGCGGGATTCACCCCTCCACTTT.

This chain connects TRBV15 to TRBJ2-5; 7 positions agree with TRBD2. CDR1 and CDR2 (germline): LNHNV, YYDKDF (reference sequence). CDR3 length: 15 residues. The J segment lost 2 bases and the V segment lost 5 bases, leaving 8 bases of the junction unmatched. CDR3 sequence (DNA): TGTGCCACCAGCGAGGGAGGGCGGACGCAAGAGACCCAGTACTTC. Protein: CATSEGGRTQETQYF.

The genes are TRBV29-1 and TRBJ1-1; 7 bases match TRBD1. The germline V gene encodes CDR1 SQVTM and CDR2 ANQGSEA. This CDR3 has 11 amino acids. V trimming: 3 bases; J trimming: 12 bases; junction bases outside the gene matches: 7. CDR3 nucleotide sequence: TGCAGCGTTGATTACAGGGGCATCACTTTCTTT. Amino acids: CSVDYRGITFF.

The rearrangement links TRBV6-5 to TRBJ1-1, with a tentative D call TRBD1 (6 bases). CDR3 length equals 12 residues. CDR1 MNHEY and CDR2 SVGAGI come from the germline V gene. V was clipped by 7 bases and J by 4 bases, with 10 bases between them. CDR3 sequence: CASTSGVTEAFF. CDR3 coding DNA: TGTGCCAGCACCTCAGGGGTCACTGAAGCTTTCTTT.

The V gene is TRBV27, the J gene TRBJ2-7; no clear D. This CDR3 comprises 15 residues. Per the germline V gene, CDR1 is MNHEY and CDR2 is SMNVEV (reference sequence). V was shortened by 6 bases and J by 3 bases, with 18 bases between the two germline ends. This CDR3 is CASSSYFRRYYEQYF. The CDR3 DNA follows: TGTGCCAGCAGCTCCTACTTCCGCCGGTACTACGAGCAGTACTTC.

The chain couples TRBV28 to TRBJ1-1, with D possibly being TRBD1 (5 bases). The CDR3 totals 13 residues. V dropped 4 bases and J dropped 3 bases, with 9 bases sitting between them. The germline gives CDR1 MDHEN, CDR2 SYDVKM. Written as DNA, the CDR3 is TGTGCCAGCAGTTGGGGGGGAGACACTGAAGCTTTCTTT. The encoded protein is CASSWGGDTEAFF.

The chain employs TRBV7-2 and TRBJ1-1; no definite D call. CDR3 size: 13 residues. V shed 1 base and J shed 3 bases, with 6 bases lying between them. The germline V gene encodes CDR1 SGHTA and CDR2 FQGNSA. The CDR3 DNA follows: TGTGCCAGCAGCTTAGTTGAGGACACTGAAGCTTTCTTT. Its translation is CASSLVEDTEAFF.

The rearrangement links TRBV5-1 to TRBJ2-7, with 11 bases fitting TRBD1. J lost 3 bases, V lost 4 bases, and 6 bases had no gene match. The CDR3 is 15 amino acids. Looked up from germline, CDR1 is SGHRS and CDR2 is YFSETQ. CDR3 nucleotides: TGCGCCAGCAGCCCAAGGACAGGGGGCGACTACGAGCAGTACTTC. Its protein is CASSPRTGGDYEQYF.

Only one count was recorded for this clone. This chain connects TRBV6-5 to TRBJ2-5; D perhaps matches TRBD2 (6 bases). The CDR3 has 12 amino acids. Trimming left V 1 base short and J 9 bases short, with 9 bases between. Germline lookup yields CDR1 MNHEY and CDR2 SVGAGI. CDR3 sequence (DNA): TGTGCCAGCAGTTACTTAGGGGAGGCCCAGTACTTC. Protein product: CASSYLGEAQYF.

Here the CDR3 DNA reads TGCAGTGCTAGTTGGGGGCAGGGCGATTTCCAGCCCCAGCATTTT. Translation: CSASWGQGDFQPQHF. The V call is TRBV20-1, the J call TRBJ1-5, with a tentative D call TRBD1 (6 bases). Between the trimmed V and J ends, which lost 3 bases and 7 bases, there was a span of 19 bases. The CDR3 extends over 15 amino acids. Germline lookup yields CDR1 DFQATT and CDR2 SNEGSKA (reference sequence).

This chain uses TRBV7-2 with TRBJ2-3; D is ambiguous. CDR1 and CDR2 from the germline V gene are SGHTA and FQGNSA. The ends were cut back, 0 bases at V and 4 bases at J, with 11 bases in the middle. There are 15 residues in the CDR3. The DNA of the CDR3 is TGTGCCAGCAGCTTAGCTAGTGCCTTTCCAGATACGCAGTATTTT. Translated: CASSLASAFPDTQYF.